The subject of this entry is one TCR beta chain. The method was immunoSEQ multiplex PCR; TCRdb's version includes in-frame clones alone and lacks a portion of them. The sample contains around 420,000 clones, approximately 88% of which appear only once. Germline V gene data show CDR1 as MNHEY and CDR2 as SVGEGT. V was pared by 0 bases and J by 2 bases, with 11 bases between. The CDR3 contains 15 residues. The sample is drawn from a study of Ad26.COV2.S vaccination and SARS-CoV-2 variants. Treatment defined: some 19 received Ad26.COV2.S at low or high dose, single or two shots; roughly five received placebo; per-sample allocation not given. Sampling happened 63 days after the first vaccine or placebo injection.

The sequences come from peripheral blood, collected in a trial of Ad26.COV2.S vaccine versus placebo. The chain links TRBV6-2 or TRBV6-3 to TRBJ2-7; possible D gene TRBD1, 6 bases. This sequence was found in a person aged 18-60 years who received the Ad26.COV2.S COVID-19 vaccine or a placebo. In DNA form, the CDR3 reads TGTGCCAGCAGTTACTCCGGGACAAGAACCTACGAGCAGTACTTC. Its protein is CASSYSGTRTYEQYF.